This TCR beta chain derives from a study of spatial heterogeneity in lung cancer. Whole-study context: The study sequenced follow-up PBMC samples when they were available, at a median of about two years after resection. Study results and caveats: Resection saw ubiquitous expanded tumor TCRs appear in blood more than follow-up did.

TCR cDNA molecules were tagged individually, and each one carried a unique molecular identifier. TCRdb recomputed calls from the 5' RACE reads with MiXCR, one row per CDR3 protein. The table shows about 70,000 distinct CDR3 sequences, with 8% to 9% occurring only once. This clonotype was observed many times. As yet, its antigen is unknown. With 3 bases removed from V and 2 bases from J, the gap between germline ends came to 19 bases. The CDR3 totals 17 residues. Germline V gene data show CDR1 as LGHNA and CDR2 as YNFKEQ. This sample's time point: blood at routine non-recurrence follow-up after resection. Without sorting, whole RNA was sequenced from tumor, nontumor lung or frozen PBMC.

The specimen was PBMCs, collected at follow-up. The receptor was isolated from a female donor with early-stage non-small cell lung cancer. The rearrangement uses TRBV4-2 and TRBJ2-5; D is tentatively TRBD1 or TRBD2 (5 bases each). CDR3 sequence: CASSQIGAGGFQETQYF. The CDR3 DNA follows: TGTGCCAGCAGCCAGATAGGGGCAGGAGGTTTTCAAGAGACCCAGTACTTC.